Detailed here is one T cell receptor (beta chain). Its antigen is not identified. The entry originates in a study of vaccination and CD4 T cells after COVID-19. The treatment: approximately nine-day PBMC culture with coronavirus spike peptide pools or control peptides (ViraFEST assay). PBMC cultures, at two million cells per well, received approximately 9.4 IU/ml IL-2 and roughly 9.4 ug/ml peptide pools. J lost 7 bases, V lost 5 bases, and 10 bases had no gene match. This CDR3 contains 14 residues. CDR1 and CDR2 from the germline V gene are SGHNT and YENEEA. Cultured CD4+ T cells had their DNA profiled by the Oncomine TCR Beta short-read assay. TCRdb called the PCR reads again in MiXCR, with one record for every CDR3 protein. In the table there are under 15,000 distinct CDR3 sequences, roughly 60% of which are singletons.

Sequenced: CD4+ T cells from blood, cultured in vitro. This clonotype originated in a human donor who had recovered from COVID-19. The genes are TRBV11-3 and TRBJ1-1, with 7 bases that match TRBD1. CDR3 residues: CASSTDRVRVEAFF. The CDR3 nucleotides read TGTGCCAGCAGCACCGACAGGGTAAGGGTTGAAGCTTTCTTT.